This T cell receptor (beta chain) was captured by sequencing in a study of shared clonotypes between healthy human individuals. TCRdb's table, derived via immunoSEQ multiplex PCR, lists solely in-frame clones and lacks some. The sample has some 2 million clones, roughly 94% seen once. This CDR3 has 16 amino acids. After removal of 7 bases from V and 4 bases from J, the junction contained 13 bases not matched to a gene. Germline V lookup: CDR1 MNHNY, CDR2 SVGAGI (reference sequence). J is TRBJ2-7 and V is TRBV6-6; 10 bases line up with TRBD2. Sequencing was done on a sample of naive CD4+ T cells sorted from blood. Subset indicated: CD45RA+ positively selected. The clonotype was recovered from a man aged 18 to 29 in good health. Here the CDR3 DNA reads TGTGCCAGCACCAGGTCCCATGAGCGGGGGGGATACGAGCAGTACTTC. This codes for CASTRSHERGGYEQYF.